Sequencing of this T cell receptor beta chain was carried out in a study of CD8 T cells in Susac syndrome. cDNA came from about 0.5 to 1 ug RNA primed by random hexamers. TCRdb passed the immunoSEQ multiplex PCR reads through MiXCR, listing each CDR3 protein once. Among 100,000 to 150,000 distinct CDR3 sequences, about 95% were seen once, and the ten largest hold more than 0.075%. This clonotype was observed a single time. Germline loops: CDR1 SNHLY, CDR2 FYNNEI. The CDR3 loop spans 14 amino acids. The V gene end was trimmed by 6 bases and the J gene end by 5 bases; junction bases not matched to a gene: 8. Sequencing targeted TCR beta in T cells from blood (CD8+ and CD4+).

V and J are TRBV2 and TRBJ1-1; 8 nucleotides align to TRBD1. The receptor comes from a human donor in good health. The specimen sequenced was CD4+ T cells from PBMCs. The CDR3 DNA reads as TGTGCCAGCAGGGACCAGGGGGCCGGGACTGAAGCTTTCTTT. The encoded protein is CASRDQGAGTEAFF.